This paragraph covers one T cell receptor (beta chain) sequence. Antigen unknown. The data are from a study of beta chain features in type 1 diabetes. About the research overall: Sorted cells numbering around 100,000,000 were examined across all samples.

Expressed TCRB transcripts were sequenced because the entire RNA isolate underwent reverse transcription. TCRdb's table, derived via immunoSEQ multiplex PCR, lists solely in-frame clones and lacks some. The sample carries some 160,000 clones, roughly 8% recorded once. This CDR3 region has 13 residues. The V end was cut by 7 bases, the J end by 2 bases, with 10 bases between. Germline CDR1 is LNHNV and CDR2 is YYDKDF (reference sequence). Study-wide results and limits: Among patients with Type 1 diabetes, TCRB CDR3s were moderately but significantly shorter in every one of the four CD4+ subsets.

One heparinised draw, averaging roughly 110 mL, was taken per donor. CD4+ naive, central memory, regulatory and stem cell-like memory cells were sorted via CD45RO/CCR7/CD25/CD127/CD95/CD27. The receptor was isolated from a woman aged 18-30 years with type 1 diabetes. Sequencing used central memory CD4+ T cells from blood. The chain combines TRBV15 with TRBJ2-3, with D maybe TRBD1 (6 bases). DNA for the CDR3: TGTGCCACCACGGACAGAGTCACAGATACGCAGTATTTT. This gives the protein CATTDRVTDTQYF.